This TCR beta chain derives from a study of human T cells and chemical hapten exposure. Total RNA was extracted from unfractionated whole blood. This clonotype was seen a handful of times. One entry per CDR3 protein, called by TCRdb with MiXCR from the 5' RACE reads. The sample has tens of thousands of distinct CDR3 sequences, less than 9.5% seen once. This CDR3 region has 15 residues. The germline gives CDR1 DFQATT, CDR2 SNEGSKA (reference sequence). The germline V and J ends were trimmed by 4 bases and 5 bases, with 17 bases remaining between them. The V and J genes are TRBV20-1 and TRBJ2-2; unclear D gene. This receptor was taken from a male donor in good health. Here the CDR3 reads CSAKPHSLETGELFF. Written as DNA, the CDR3 is TGCAGTGCTAAACCCCATTCGCTTGAGACCGGGGAGCTGTTTTTT.